This entry features one TCR beta chain sequence. The antigen this receptor binds is unknown. Base-call qualities are not available, and no considerably larger clone is one nucleotide away. Trimming takes 4 bases from V and 0 bases from J, and the germline ends sit 6 bases apart. The CDR3 runs 13 amino acids, cysteine and phenylalanine included. Just the 39-base CDR3 DNA is kept, in frame starting at base 1. For CDR1 and CDR2, the germline V gene lists SGHTA and FQGTGA. This sample is part of a study of vaccination and CD4 T cells after COVID-19 (dated by TCRdb to the early 2020s). For the study in its entirety: Six males and four females were included in the convalescent cohort, with two Hispanic individuals, seven Caucasians, two Asians and one multiracial person represented. Overlapping spike peptide pools from SARS-CoV-2 and from the common cold coronaviruses HCoV-NL63, HCoV-OC43 and HCoV-229E were used as culture stimuli. Post-COVID blood samples were collected from convalescent patients a median of around 100 days after diagnosis, with a range of about 35 to 170 days. In 10 COVID-19 convalescent patients and a handful of infection-naive healthy vaccine recipients, the spike-specific CD4+ TCR repertoire before mRNA vaccination was compared with the repertoire after mRNA vaccination. Each participant got two doses of either the Pfizer-BioNTech BNT162b2 vaccine (n=8) or the Moderna mRNA-1273 vaccine (n=2). Post-vaccine blood samples were obtained a median of approximately 74 days after the second vaccine dose, with a range of about 13 to 250 days. An earlier paper using these donors assessed, at the TCR clonotype level, memory CD4+ T cell crossreactivity between SARS-CoV-2 and common cold coronavirus spike proteins. As controls, cultures received a CEFX viral epitope pool (the positive control), an HIV-1 Nef peptide pool (the negative control), or no peptide at all. Overall results and qualifications from the work: The median count of SARS-CoV-2-reactive clonotypes went up from roughly 21 after infection to 38 after vaccination, although the change was not significant. In convalescent patients, a median approximately 83% of post-vaccine SARS-CoV-2-reactive clones were detected only after vaccination, and vaccine-specific priming was suggested by this finding. The number of convalescent patients in the study was relatively small, and the study did not examine early timepoints following natural infection. Of the vaccine-specific clones found in convalescent patients, nearly all (304 of 307) were mono-reactive for SARS-CoV-2 spike instead of being cross-reactive with common cold coronaviruses.

Library construction relied on PCR. At the Johns Hopkins FTIC core, DNA from the cultured CD4+ T cells underwent TCR sequencing with the Oncomine TCR Beta short-read assay. Genomic DNA was extracted from the cultured CD4+ T cells with the QIAamp micro DNA kit. Oncomine TCR Beta libraries made from cultured CD4+ T cells were pooled using unique dual indexes and sequenced on an Illumina iSeq 100. On the study's bioinformatics: Non-productive sequences were removed, and CDR3s not starting with C, not ending with F or W, or shorter than 7 amino acids were discarded. Antigen-specific clonotypes were identified with the MANAFEST web application by comparing peptide-stimulated wells with reference and other culture wells. Positive clones required FDR below 0.05, an odds ratio above 5, and productive frequency above 0.1% in at least two of three replicate wells. Clonotypes that were significantly expanded in both SARS-CoV-2 spike wells and at least one common cold coronavirus spike condition were defined as cross-reactive. CDR3 homology was assessed with Levenshtein distances (stringdist) and unrooted phylogenetic trees (ape) in R version 3.6.1. TCRdb handled the public reads itself, with Q25 trimming in fastp and clone calling in MiXCR, and kept productive beta chains. Each CDR3 protein gets just one entry, which takes the most common genes and DNA from the rows behind it. The V and J calls shown here were made by TCRdb, not taken from the authors' results. Recorded for this sample are 2,800 or so distinct CDR3 sequences; 27% of them occurred a single time. The ten most abundant clones make up around 40% of the sample.

The treatment or condition label for this specimen denotes: approximately 9-day PBMC culture with coronavirus spike peptide pools or control peptides (ViraFEST assay). CD4+ T cells from unexposed donors were collected before the COVID-19 pandemic (2011-2018). The study used the ViraFEST assay, which expanded antigen-specific T cells with peptide pools and then identified expanded clonotypes by TCR sequencing. Each well held 2 million to 2.5 million PBMCs cultured with around 9 ug/ml peptide pools in IMDM containing around 5% human AB serum and 7.5 to 10 IU/ml IL-2. Half of the culture medium was replaced with fresh IL-2-containing medium on days 3 and 7. After roughly 9 days of culture, CD4+ T cells were isolated by negative selection with the EasySep CD4+ T cell isolation kit. As cell number allowed, CD4+ T cells from unexposed donors were tested for reactivity to SARS-CoV-2 S and N and to four common cold coronavirus spike pools. PBMCs were separated from whole blood using Ficoll-Paque Plus gradient centrifugation and then either used fresh or cryopreserved at -140C. Culture conditions were generally each tested in triplicate wells. The leukapheresis product for the unexposed donors was obtained through commercial purchase.

The chain uses TRBV7-3 and TRBJ1-1, with no D gene named confidently. The sequenced sample was CD4+ T cells from blood, cultured in vitro. The sequence was obtained from a human donor in good health. The nucleotides read TGTGCCAGCAGCTCCGGGGTGAACACTGAAGCTTTCTTT. This is translated as CASSSGVNTEAFF.